The clone carrying this T cell receptor beta chain was detected ten times or more. Its target is unknown. Using RNA template, CDR3s of TCR alpha and beta were amplified with iRepertoire arm-PCR. TCRdb recomputed calls from the multiplex PCR reads with MiXCR, one row per CDR3 protein. The table includes 150,000 or so distinct CDR3 sequences, roughly two fifths detected once. The CDR3 is 15 residues long. Trimming left V 2 bases short and J 2 bases short, with 12 bases between. Germline-derived CDR1 and CDR2 are MNHEY and SVGEGT. The source of the sample is a study of glioma-infiltrating T cells. General study findings and limits: Tissue and blood shared very few CDR3 sequences. Above-expected tissue-blood divergence occurred in all gliomas, most in low-grade ones.

The chain combines TRBV6-2 or TRBV6-3 with TRBJ1-1; possibly TRBD1 for D (6 bases). Input material: glioma tissue, nonneoplastic brain tissue, or PBMCs (not recorded which). The source is a human donor with low-grade glioma or glioblastoma, undergoing nonglioma brain surgery, or in good health (not recorded which). This CDR3 reads CASSYHGQPNTEAFF. CDR3 in DNA: TGTGCCAGCAGTTACCATGGACAGCCCAACACTGAAGCTTTCTTT.